These 16 T cell receptor beta chains were sequenced from one sample in a study of cytomegalovirus exposure and HLA in healthy donors. A multiplex PCR was run with 60 Vbeta primers and 13 Jbeta primers. The method was immunoSEQ multiplex PCR; TCRdb's version includes in-frame clones alone and lacks a portion of them. The data show some 200,000 clones, with about 80% seen just once and 0.63% held by the top ten. Sequencing was performed on PBMCs. These receptors came from a man younger than 35 in good health and CMV-seronegative.

J is TRBJ2-7 and V is TRBV5-6; a weak D match, TRBD1 (5 bases). The germline gives CDR1 SGHDT, CDR2 YYEEEE. Trimming removed 4 bases at V and 5 bases at J, with 19 bases between. This CDR3 has 15 residues. The CDR3 DNA reads as TGTGCCAGCAGCCCCCCCCGGCAGGGTCTCCACGAGCAGTACTTC. Amino acids: CASSPPRQGLHEQYF.

The chain links TRBV18 to TRBJ2-7, with a weak D call TRBD2 (5 bases). The V end lost 6 bases, the J end lost 1 base, and 10 bases lay between the germline ends. This CDR3 has 13 amino acids. Germline CDR1 and CDR2: KGHSH and LQKENI. The DNA of the CDR3 is TGTGCCAGCTCGGGTCCGGGGTCCTACGAGCAGTACTTC. It codes for CASSGPGSYEQYF.

V gene TRBV2 combines with J gene TRBJ2-1, with TRBD2 as a possible D gene (6 bases). This CDR3 comprises 16 residues. The V end was cut by 1 base, the J end by 8 bases, with 18 bases between. CDR1 is SNHLY, CDR2 FYNNEI, per germline. Here the CDR3 DNA reads TGTGCCAGCAGTGAAGAAGGGGTACTAGCCGGCTATGAGCAGTTCTTC. It codes for CASSEEGVLAGYEQFF.

This chain uses TRBV11-2 with TRBJ2-7; D remains ambiguous. This CDR3 is built from 13 residues. V gave up 1 base and J gave up 2 bases, with 6 bases separating them. Looked up from germline, CDR1 is SGHAT and CDR2 is FQNNGV. Here the CDR3 DNA reads TGTGCCAGCAGCTTAGGTAACACCTACGAGCAGTACTTC. It is translated as CASSLGNTYEQYF. Drawing the rest from reference TRBV11-2 and TRBJ2-7, the complete variable domain is EAGVAQSPRYKIIEKRQSVAFWCNPISGHATLYWYQQILGQGPKLLIQFQNNGVVDDSQLPKDRFSAERLKGVDSTLKIQPAKLEDSAVYLCASSLGNTYEQYFGPGTRLTVT.

V and J are TRBV6-5 and TRBJ1-3, with unresolved D. V was cut by 2 bases and J by 4 bases, with 9 bases left in between. Germline assignment: CDR1 MNHEY and CDR2 SVGAGI. The CDR3 totals 14 residues. The CDR3 region is CASSYGSRGNTIYF. The CDR3 coding sequence is TGTGCCAGCAGTTACGGGTCCAGGGGAAACACCATATATTTT.

The V call is TRBV28, the J call TRBJ2-5, with D maybe TRBD2 (6 bases). The CDR3 is 12 residues long. Germline V gene data show CDR1 as MDHEN and CDR2 as SYDVKM. The V and J ends lost 7 bases and 5 bases respectively, with 11 bases between them. The CDR3 region has the DNA TGTGCCAGCACTGGGCTAGCGGAGACCCAGTACTTC. Amino acid sequence: CASTGLAETQYF.

This clone was counted between two and nine times. The CDR3 bases are TGTGCCAGCAGCGTGACTATGAACACTGAAGCTTTCTTT. This encodes CASSVTMNTEAFF. This chain links TRBV6-5 with TRBJ1-1; D unclear. Trimming took 6 bases from V and 0 from J, leaving 8 bases between them. The V gene's germline CDR1 is MNHEY and CDR2 SVGAGI. The CDR3 runs 13 residues.

The V and J genes are TRBV10-3 and TRBJ2-2, with 7 bases lining up with TRBD2. V gave up 6 bases and J gave up 4 bases; unmatched junction bases: 8. The germline CDR1 and CDR2 sequences are ENHRY and SYGVKD. The CDR3 contains 15 residues. In DNA, the CDR3 is TGTGCCATCAGGGGTCAGCGGGACGTCACCGGGGAGCTGTTTTTT. This sequence encodes CAIRGQRDVTGELFF.

The rearrangement joins TRBV6-1 to TRBJ1-6; the D is unclear. The germline V and J ends were trimmed by 5 bases and 7 bases, with 15 bases remaining between them. The germline gives CDR1 MNHNS, CDR2 SASEGT. The CDR3 loop spans 15 amino acids. The CDR3 DNA reads as TGTGCCAGCAGTCCCGACCACAGAGGGAATTCACCCCTCCACTTT. The encoded protein is CASSPDHRGNSPLHF.

The chain links TRBV18 to TRBJ1-1; 7 nucleotides line up with TRBD1. The CDR3 sequence is 14 residues long. Germline CDR1 KGHSH, CDR2 LQKENI. Trimming removed 3 bases from V and 1 base from J; junction bases left unmatched: 2. CDR3 protein: CASSPGTENTEAFF. The CDR3 DNA is TGTGCCAGCTCACCCGGGACAGAGAACACTGAAGCTTTCTTT.

This clone was detected a few times. The CDR3 loop is CASSPQGLTGELFF. The DNA for the CDR3 is TGTGCCAGCAGCCCCCAAGGACTCACCGGGGAGCTGTTTTTT. This sequence joins TRBV11-3 and TRBJ2-2, with D possibly being TRBD2 (5 bases). Germline loops: CDR1 SGHNT, CDR2 YENEEA. The CDR3 runs to 14 residues. Trimming shortened V by 5 bases and J by 4 bases, and 11 bases separated the two germline ends.

This clone is a singleton in its sample. This chain links TRBV30 with TRBJ2-1; 10 nucleotides match TRBD2. The CDR3 is 17 amino acids. V lost 3 bases, J lost 6 bases, and 14 bases stayed unmatched. The germline gives CDR1 GTSNPN, CDR2 SVGIG (reference sequence). CDR3 sequence (DNA): TGTGCCTGGAGAAATGATCCGGGACTAGCGTTTTCCAATGAGCAGTTCTTC. Encoded protein: CAWRNDPGLAFSNEQFF.

This clone has only a few counts. The chain recombines TRBV7-6 with TRBJ2-5, with 8 bases aligning to TRBD1. The J call may be faulty, since TRBJ2-7 better matches the DNA end. The CDR3 covers 13 residues. Looked up from germline, CDR1 is SGHVS and CDR2 is FNYEAQ. The CDR3 region is CASSTTGGYEQYF. Here the CDR3 DNA reads TGTGCCAGCAGCACTACAGGGGGCTACGAGCAGTACTTC.

This chain connects TRBV4-1 to TRBJ2-1; TRBD2 agrees at 12 bases. The CDR3 sequence is 17 residues long. The trim removed 0 bases at V and 3 bases at J, leaving 3 bases unmatched. CDR1 is MGHRA and CDR2 is YSYEKL in the germline V gene. In DNA, the CDR3 is TGCGCCAGCAGCCAAGATCCGGGACTAGCGGGCTACAATGAGCAGTTCTTC. Translating it yields CASSQDPGLAGYNEQFF.

J is TRBJ1-2 and V is TRBV28; D might be TRBD1 (6 bases). The CDR3 sequence is 13 residues long. V lost 3 bases and J lost 4, with 9 bases in between. Germline lookup yields CDR1 MDHEN and CDR2 SYDVKM. The CDR3: CASSFGGGYGYTF. CDR3 sequence (DNA): TGTGCCAGCAGTTTTGGGGGCGGCTATGGCTACACCTTC.

On this clone itself: Other DNA sequences in this sample translate to the same CDR3. V usage is TRBV9 and J usage is TRBJ2-7; tentative D call: TRBD2 (6 bases). Trimming cost V 0 bases and J 2 bases, with 9 bases left between them. This CDR3 region has 14 residues. Germline CDR1 SGDLS, CDR2 YYNGEE. The CDR3 protein is CASSVGGGTYEQYF. CDR3 nucleotides: TGTGCCAGCAGCGTAGGTGGGGGGACCTACGAGCAGTACTTC.